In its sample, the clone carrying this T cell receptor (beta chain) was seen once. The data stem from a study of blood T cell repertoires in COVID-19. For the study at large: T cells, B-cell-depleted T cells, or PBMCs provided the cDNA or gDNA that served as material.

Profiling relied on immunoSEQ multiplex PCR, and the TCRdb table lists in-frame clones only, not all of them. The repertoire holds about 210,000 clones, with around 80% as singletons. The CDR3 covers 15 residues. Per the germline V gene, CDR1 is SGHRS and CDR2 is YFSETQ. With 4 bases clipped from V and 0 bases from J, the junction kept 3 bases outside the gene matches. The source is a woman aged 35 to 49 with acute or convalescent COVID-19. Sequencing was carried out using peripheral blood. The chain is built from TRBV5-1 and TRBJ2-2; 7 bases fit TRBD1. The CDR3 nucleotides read TGCGCCAGCAGCCCGGGACAGACGAACACCGGGGAGCTGTTTTTT. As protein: CASSPGQTNTGELFF.